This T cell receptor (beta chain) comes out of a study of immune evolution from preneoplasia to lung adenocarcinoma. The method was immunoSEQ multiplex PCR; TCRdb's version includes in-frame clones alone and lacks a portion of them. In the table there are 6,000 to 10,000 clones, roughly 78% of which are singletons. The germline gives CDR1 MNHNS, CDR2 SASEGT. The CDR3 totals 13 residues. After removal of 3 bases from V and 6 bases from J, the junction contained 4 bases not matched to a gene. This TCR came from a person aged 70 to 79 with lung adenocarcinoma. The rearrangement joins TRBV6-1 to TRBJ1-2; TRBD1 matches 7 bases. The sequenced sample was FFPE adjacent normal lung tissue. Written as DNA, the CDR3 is TGTGCCAGCAGTGACACAGGGGATGATGGCTACACCTTC. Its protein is CASSDTGDDGYTF.